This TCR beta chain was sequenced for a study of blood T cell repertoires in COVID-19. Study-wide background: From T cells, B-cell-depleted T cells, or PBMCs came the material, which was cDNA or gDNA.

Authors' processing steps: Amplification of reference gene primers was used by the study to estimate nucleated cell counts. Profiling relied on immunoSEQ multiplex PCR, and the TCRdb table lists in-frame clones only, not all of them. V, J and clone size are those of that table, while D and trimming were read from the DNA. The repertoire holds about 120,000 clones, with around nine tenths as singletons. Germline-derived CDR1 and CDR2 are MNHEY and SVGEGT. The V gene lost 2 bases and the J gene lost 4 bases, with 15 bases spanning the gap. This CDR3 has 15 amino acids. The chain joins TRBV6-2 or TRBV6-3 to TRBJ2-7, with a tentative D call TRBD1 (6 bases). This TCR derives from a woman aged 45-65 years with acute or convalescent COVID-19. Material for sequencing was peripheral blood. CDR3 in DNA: TGTGCCAGCAGTTACCCAGGGGATTCGGAATACGAGCAGTACTTC. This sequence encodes CASSYPGDSEYEQYF.